A single T cell receptor (beta chain) is shown here with its context. The data belong to a study of blood T cell repertoires in COVID-19. Study summary: Donors in the United States, Italy and Spain gave samples during acute or convalescent COVID-19. PBMCs, B-cell-depleted T cells, or T cells were the source of the cDNA or gDNA that made up the material.

This table comes from immunoSEQ multiplex PCR, and its TCRdb copy is limited to in-frame clones, with some not included. The sample holds a few hundred thousand clones, 80% to 90% seen once. Categorization into cohorts depended on clinical history that participants reported. V lost 5 bases and J lost 0; bases outside the gene matches: 4. The CDR3 runs to 16 residues. Germline V gene lookup returns CDR1 SEHNR and CDR2 FQNEAQ (reference sequence). The TCR originated in a woman between 18 and 29 years old in a cohort exposed to, infected with or recovered from COVID-19 (not recorded which). The chain links TRBV7-9 to TRBJ2-3; TRBD1 matches 11 bases. Sequencing was carried out using PBMCs or T cells enriched from blood (not recorded which). CDR3 in amino acids: CASSIGDRGSTDTQYF. CDR3 nucleotide sequence: TGTGCCAGCAGCATAGGGGACAGGGGGAGCACAGATACGCAGTATTTT.